The entry below gives a single TCR beta chain sequence along with its context. As yet, its antigen is unknown. At cycle 4 day 1, cycle 7 day 1, and baseline, blood was sampled. The germline V gene has CDR1 LNHDA and CDR2 SQIVND (reference sequence). This CDR3 is 13 amino acids long. The V gene lost 7 bases and the J gene lost 5 bases, with 14 bases spanning the gap. This sample is part of a study of OX40 agonist ivuxolimab in advanced cancers. In the study overall: The drug used for patients, ivuxolimab, was an agonistic anti-OX40 (CD134) antibody. Patients receiving dose escalation had hepatocellular carcinoma, melanoma, renal cell or head and neck cancer.

Findings of the study overall: Doses of 0.1 to 3.0 mg/kg were accompanied by clonal expansion of CD4+ and CD8+ blood T cells by week 6.

The assay was immunoSEQ multiplex PCR, and TCRdb's table has in-frame clones only and misses some. Of 15,000 to 20,000 clones listed, 80% to 90% were seen once; the top ten hold approximately 67%. The specimen was CD4+ or CD8+ T cells sorted from blood, collected in a trial of the OX40 agonist ivuxolimab. This TCR came from an adult with an advanced solid tumor such as melanoma, head and neck, liver or kidney cancer. This sequence joins TRBV19 and TRBJ1-1; a possible D gene is TRBD1 (6 bases). The CDR3 coding sequence is TGTGCCAGTACACCCAGGGGTTGGACTGAAGCTTTCTTT. As protein: CASTPRGWTEAFF.